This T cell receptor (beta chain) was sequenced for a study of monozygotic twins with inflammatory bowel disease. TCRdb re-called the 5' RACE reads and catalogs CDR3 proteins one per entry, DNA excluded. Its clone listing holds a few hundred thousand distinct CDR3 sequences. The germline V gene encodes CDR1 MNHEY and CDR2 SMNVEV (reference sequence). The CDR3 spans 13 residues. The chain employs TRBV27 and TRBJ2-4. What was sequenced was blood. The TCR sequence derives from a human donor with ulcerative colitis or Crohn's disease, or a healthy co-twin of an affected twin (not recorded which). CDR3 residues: CASRGLAKNIQYF.